This T cell receptor (beta chain) was identified during a study of Ad26.COV2.S vaccination and SARS-CoV-2 variants (TCRdb year 2021). A note on the overall study: Donors in the vaccine arm were drawn from COV1001, a phase I-IIa trial of Ad26.COV2.S in healthy adults that was multicentre, randomized, double-blind and placebo-controlled. Ad26.COV2.S was administered intramuscularly at a dose of 5x10^10 or 1x10^11 viral particles, either as one shot or as two shots given 56 days apart. Sequencing of the TCRbeta repertoire served to evaluate the specificity and breadth of SARS-CoV-2-reactive T cell receptors following Ad26.COV2.S vaccination. The TCR-sequenced set comprised about 32 samples: around 20 Ad26.COV2.S vaccine recipients, 5 placebo recipients and 8 SARS-CoV-2 convalescent individuals. Trial participants were randomized into five groups of five, in which low-dose or high-dose Ad26.COV2.S was given once or twice, or placebo was given on both occasions. Investigators did not know the trial group allocation while performing experiments and assessing outcomes. Broader findings and caveats from the paper: Higher spike-specific TCR breadth was observed in Ad26.COV2.S recipients than in placebo recipients (P = 0.0014). The study was not powered to compare responses between vaccine doses or regimens. The authors noted that total T cell responses may have been underestimated by the TCR breadth and depth analyses. Substantial breadth of spike-specific CD8+ and CD4+ T cell responses was reported after vaccination. Comparable non-spike TCR breadth was observed between vaccine and placebo recipients, consistent with only spike being contained in the vaccine.

The treatment or condition label of this sample denotes: roughly 18 received Ad26.COV2.S at low or high dose, single or two shots; a few received placebo; per-sample allocation not given. Repertoires of vaccine and placebo recipients were sequenced from samples taken on day 63 after the first injection. Cohort 1b enrolled around 24 adults aged 18-55 years at a single site in Boston, USA, between 29 July and 7 August 2020. Ad26.COV2.S was a replication-incompetent adenovirus type 26 vector expressing a prefusion-stabilized SARS-CoV-2 spike protein from the original Wuhan strain. Based on the germline V gene, the CDR1 and CDR2 sequences are MGHRA and YSYEKL. The CDR3 goes from the cysteine to the phenylalanine over 17 residues. Here the CDR3 DNA is all that survives: 51 bases in frame from base 1. V was cut back by 0 bases and J by 2 bases, leaving a gap of 17 bases between them. TCRbeta CDR3 regions were sequenced with the immunoSEQ Assay. After extraction, genomic DNA underwent amplification by bias-controlled multiplex PCR, followed by high-throughput sequencing. The source study handled its data this way. To quantify the absolute abundance of each unique TCRbeta CDR3 region, sequences were collapsed and filtered. T cell fraction was estimated by normalization of TCRbeta template counts to usable DNA, with usable DNA being measured through amplification of reference genes present in all nucleated cells. Repertoire TCRs were annotated as SARS-CoV-2-specific by exact matching of V gene, CDR3 amino acid sequence and J gene to a known reactive TCR set. The reference SARS-CoV-2 TCR set was obtained from MIRA and was filtered for enrichment in COVID-19-positive ImmuneCODE repertoires, whereby public or cross-reactive TCRs were removed. Using the MIRA antigens, annotated TCRs were further analysed by specific ORF or by position within an ORF. Breadth was defined as annotated unique rearrangements over total unique productive rearrangements; depth was the summed frequency of those rearrangements. TCR breadth was compared between groups using two-sided Wilcoxon rank-sum tests. Entries here come from immuneACCESS through TCRdb and include only in-frame sequences with V and J called. Some clones fail to appear in such tables; in the studies checked, an unresolved V gene covers under half of the shortfall, and the cause of the remainder is unknown. The V and J calls and clone size were taken over from that table, and D and trimming were inferred from the DNA. The sample table lists 300,000 to 400,000 clones, approximately 90% of them with a count of one. The top ten clones comprise 6.4% of the sample.

About this clone: The antigen this receptor binds is unknown. Base-call qualities are not available, and no considerably larger clone is one nucleotide away.

The source material was peripheral blood, sampled in a trial of Ad26.COV2.S vaccine versus placebo. The chain employs TRBV4-1 and TRBJ2-7, and perhaps TRBD2 as D gene, on 6 matching bases. This TCR was sampled from a person aged 18-60 years who received the Ad26.COV2.S COVID-19 vaccine or a placebo. The CDR3 protein sequence reads: CASSQDAGLGGAYEQYF. The base sequence is TGCGCCAGCAGCCAAGATGCGGGGTTGGGGGGTGCCTACGAGCAGTACTTC.